This T cell receptor (beta chain) was profiled in a study of PD-1 blockade in classical Hodgkin lymphoma. General observations from the study: At C4D1, TCR diversity had climbed significantly for CD4+ cells, though not for CD8+ cells.

Notes on this clone: Its specificity is unknown.

TCRdb keeps only in-frame clones here, not all; method: immunoSEQ multiplex PCR. There are some 19,000 clones in the sample; about 70% occur only once, and less than 20% lies in the top ten. The germline V gene has CDR1 LNHDA and CDR2 SQIVND (reference sequence). This CDR3 is built from 14 residues. J was trimmed by 9 bases and V by 10 bases; bases with no gene match: 15. Time point denoted: cycle 4 day 1 (C4D1), after 5 to 7 weeks of nivolumab. After autologous stem cell transplantation all patients relapsed, and prior brentuximab vedotin exposure differed between cohorts. The sample in question was peripheral blood mononuclear cells (PBMCs), obtained before the fourth cycle of nivolumab. This clonotype originated in a human donor with classical Hodgkin lymphoma. V usage is TRBV19 and J usage is TRBJ1-5, with 7 nucleotides matching TRBD1. The chain's CDR3 is CATEPGQRSVPQHF. The CDR3 DNA follows: TGTGCCACCGAACCGGGACAGAGAAGTGTGCCCCAGCATTTT. Full variable domain (missing parts from reference TRBV19 and TRBJ1-5): DGGITQSPKYLFRKEGQNVTLSCEQNLNHDAMYWYRQDPGQGLRLIYYSQIVNDFQKGDIAEGYSVSREKKESFPLTVTSAQKNPTAFYLCATEPGQRSVPQHFGDGTRLSIL.